This entry features one T cell receptor beta chain sequence. This entry comes from a study of blood T cells in healthy people across ages. A second PCR, run for roughly 7 to 12 cycles, used a sample-barcoded 5' primer plus a J-beta primer mix. MiXCR, applied by TCRdb to the 5' RACE reads, yields one record per CDR3 protein. The repertoire consists of about 1,400,000 distinct CDR3 sequences, with approximately 59% occurring once and the leading ten covering roughly 6.3%. There are 12 residues in the CDR3. Germline V gene data show CDR1 as SQVTM and CDR2 as ANQGSEA. Source material: blood. The receptor was isolated from a man between 18 and 35 years old in good health. This rearrangement joins TRBV29-1 to TRBJ2-1; 9 bases are a match to TRBD2. The chain's CDR3 is CTAGGPGNEQFF. The CDR3 DNA sequence: TGCACGGCGGGAGGGCCTGGGAATGAGCAGTTCTTC.